This T cell receptor beta chain appears in the sequencing data of a study of T cell responses to AZD1222 COVID-19 vaccine. Germline V gene lookup returns CDR1 MGHRA and CDR2 YSYEKL. V lost 0 bases to trimming and J lost 2 bases, with 14 bases between them. This CDR3 region has 17 residues. Measured with immunoSEQ multiplex PCR; TCRdb has only the in-frame clones, and not every one. Of 200,000 to 250,000 clones in the sample, approximately 94% are singletons; the top ten hold 1%. The sequences come from peripheral blood, collected on day 0 of MenACWY control vaccination. This TCR came from an adult in good health. The V and J genes are TRBV4-1 and TRBJ1-5, with D maybe TRBD1 (5 bases). The CDR3 reads CASSQDPPLGGNQPQHF. CDR3 coding DNA: TGCGCCAGCAGCCAAGATCCCCCCCTGGGGGGCAATCAGCCCCAGCATTTT.